The clone carrying this T cell receptor (beta chain) has ten or more counts. Its antigen is unidentified. TCRdb called the 5' RACE reads again in MiXCR, with one record for every CDR3 protein. This table has around 530,000 distinct CDR3 sequences, roughly 21% appearing once. V was shortened by 3 bases and J by 8 bases, with 17 bases between the two germline ends. Looked up from germline, CDR1 is LNHNV and CDR2 is YYDKDF (reference sequence). The CDR3 extends over 15 amino acids. The data are from a study of T-cell memory formation after mild COVID-19. Study at large: TCR clusters mostly belonged to single donors.

Study-wide results and limits: Clones contracting across day 15 to 85 had a balanced CD4/CD8 profile; later expanding clones leaned CD4+.

Sequenced input: PBMCs or a T cell subset sorted from them (not recorded which). The TCR originated in an adult woman who had mild COVID-19 (a few samples of this study predate the infection). Cell type and time point are not known. The chain couples TRBV15 to TRBJ2-1; the D call may be TRBD1 or TRBD2 (5 bases each). Written as DNA, the CDR3 is TGTGCCACCAGCAGGGGACCCTCTCCGCGGGATGAGCAGTTCTTC. It codes for CATSRGPSPRDEQFF.